Reported below is one TCR beta chain. Its antigen is as yet unknown. Other DNA sequences from this sample encode an identical CDR3 as well. This record belongs to a study of shared clonotypes between healthy human individuals. Looking at the study overall: Per donor, CD8 memory used one plate, CD8 naive used two, CD4 memory used three and CD4 naive used three.

General observations from the study: Shared clonotypes: about 5% naive CD4, about 4% naive CD8, roughly 2.2% memory CD4, approximately 0.37% memory CD8.

Assay execution took place at the deep level. The input for sorted-subset replicate PCRs was about 210 ng DNA, tens of thousands of T cell genomes. Produced via immunoSEQ multiplex PCR; TCRdb's table is partial and in-frame only. Among 1,500,000 or so clones listed, roughly 96% were seen once. CDR1 is MDHEN, CDR2 SYDVKM, per germline. Deletions cut 4 bases from V and 9 bases from J, with 6 bases between. The CDR3 covers 10 residues. The sequenced material came from naive CD4+ T cells sorted from blood. Specified subset: CD45RA+ positively selected. This TCR came from a young man in good health. The J gene is TRBJ1-1, the V gene TRBV28; no clear D. The CDR3 sequence: CASSSSKAFF. CDR3 coding DNA: TGTGCCAGCAGTTCCTCGAAAGCTTTCTTT.